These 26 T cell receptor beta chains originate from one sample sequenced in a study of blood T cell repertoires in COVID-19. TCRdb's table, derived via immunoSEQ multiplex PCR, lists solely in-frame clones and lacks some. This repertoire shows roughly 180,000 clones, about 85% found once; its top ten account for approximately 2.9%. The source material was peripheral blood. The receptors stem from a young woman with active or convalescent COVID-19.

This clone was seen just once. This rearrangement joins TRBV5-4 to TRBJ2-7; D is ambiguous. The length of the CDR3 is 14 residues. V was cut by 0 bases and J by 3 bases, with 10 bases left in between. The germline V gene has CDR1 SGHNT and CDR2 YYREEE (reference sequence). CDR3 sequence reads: CASSLERIGYEQYF. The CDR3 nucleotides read TGTGCCAGCAGCTTGGAGAGGATAGGCTACGAGCAGTACTTC. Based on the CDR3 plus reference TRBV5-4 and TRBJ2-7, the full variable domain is ETGVTQSPTHLIKTRGQQVTLRCSSQSGHNTVSWYQQALGQGPQFIFQYYREEENGRGNFPPRFSGLQFPNYSSELNVNALELDDSALYLCASSLERIGYEQYFGPGTRLTVT.

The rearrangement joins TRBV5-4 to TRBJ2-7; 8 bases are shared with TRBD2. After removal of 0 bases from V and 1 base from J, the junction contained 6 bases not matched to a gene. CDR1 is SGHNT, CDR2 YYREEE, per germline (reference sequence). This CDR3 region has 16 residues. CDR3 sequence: CASSLAPSGRSYEQYF. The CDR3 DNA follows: TGTGCCAGCAGCTTGGCCCCTAGCGGGCGATCCTACGAGCAGTACTTC.

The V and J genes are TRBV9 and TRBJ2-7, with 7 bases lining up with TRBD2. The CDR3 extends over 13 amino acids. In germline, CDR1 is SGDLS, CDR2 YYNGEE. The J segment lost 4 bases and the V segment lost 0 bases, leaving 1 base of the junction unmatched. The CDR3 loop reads CASSVAAGYEQYF. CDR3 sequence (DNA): TGTGCCAGCAGCGTAGCAGCGGGATACGAGCAGTACTTC.

The CDR3 protein is CASSLGTGVYTGELFF. The CDR3 DNA is TGTGCCAGCAGCTTAGGGACAGGGGTCTACACCGGGGAGCTGTTTTTT. The gene calls are TRBV7-9 and TRBJ2-2; 9 positions match TRBD1. V lost 1 base, J lost 3 bases, and 3 bases stayed unmatched. The CDR3 has 16 residues. In germline, CDR1 is SEHNR, CDR2 FQNEAQ (reference sequence).

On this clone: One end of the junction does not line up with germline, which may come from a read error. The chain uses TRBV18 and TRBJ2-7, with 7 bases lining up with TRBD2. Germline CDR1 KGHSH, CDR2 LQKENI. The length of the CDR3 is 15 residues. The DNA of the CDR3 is TGTGCCAGTTCACGGGGGGTAGCGGCTACCTACGAGCAGTACTTC. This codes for CASSRGVAATYEQYF. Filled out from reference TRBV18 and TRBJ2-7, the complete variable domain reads NAGVMQNPRHLVRRRGQEARLRCSPMKGHSHVYWYRQLPEEGLKFMVYLQKENIIDESGMPKERFSAEFPKEGPSILRIQQVVRGDSAAYFCASSRGVAATYEQYFGPGTRLTVT.

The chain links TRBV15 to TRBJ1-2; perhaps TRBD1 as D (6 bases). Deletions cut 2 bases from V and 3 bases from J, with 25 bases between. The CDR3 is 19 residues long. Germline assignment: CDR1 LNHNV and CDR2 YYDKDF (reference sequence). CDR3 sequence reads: CATSRFAWTADVFDYGYTF. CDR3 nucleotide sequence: TGTGCCACCAGCAGATTTGCCTGGACAGCGGACGTTTTTGACTATGGCTACACCTTC.

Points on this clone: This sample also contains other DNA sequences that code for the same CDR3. The CDR3 loop reads CASSLEGRGGSPLHF. CDR3 coding DNA: TGTGCCAGCAGCTTGGAGGGGAGGGGGGGCTCACCCCTCCACTTT. The chain joins TRBV5-5 to TRBJ1-6; a weak D match, TRBD1 (6 bases). This CDR3 is built from 15 residues. The V end lost 0 bases, the J end lost 10 bases, and 14 bases lay between the germline ends. Germline-derived CDR1 and CDR2 are SGHKS and YYEKEE (reference sequence).

The CDR3 sequence is CASSRPTSRSSYEQYF. CDR3 sequence (DNA): TGTGCCAGCAGCCGCCCGACTAGCCGGAGCTCCTACGAGCAGTACTTC. V and J are TRBV7-2 and TRBJ2-7; 7 nucleotides line up with TRBD2. The CDR3 sequence is 16 residues long. CDR1 and CDR2 (germline): SGHTA, FQGNSA. V gave up 5 bases and J gave up 0 bases; unmatched junction bases: 10. Together with reference TRBV7-2 and TRBJ2-7, the CDR3 gives the full variable domain: GAGVSQSPSNKVTEKGKDVELRCDPISGHTALYWYRQSLGQGLEFLIYFQGNSAPDKSGLPSDRFSAERTGGSVSTLTIQRTQQEDSAVYLCASSRPTSRSSYEQYFGPGTRLTVT.

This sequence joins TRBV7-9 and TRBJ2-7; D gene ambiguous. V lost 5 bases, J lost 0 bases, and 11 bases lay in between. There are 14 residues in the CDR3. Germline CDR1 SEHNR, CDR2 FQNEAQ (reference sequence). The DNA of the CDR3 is TGTGCCAGCAGCCCTTTCCCAGGCTCCTACGAGCAGTACTTC. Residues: CASSPFPGSYEQYF.

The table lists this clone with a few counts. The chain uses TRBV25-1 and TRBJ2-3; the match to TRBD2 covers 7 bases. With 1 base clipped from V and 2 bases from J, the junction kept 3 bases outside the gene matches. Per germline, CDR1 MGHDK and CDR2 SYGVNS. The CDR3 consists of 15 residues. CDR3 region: CASSEWTRNTDTQYF. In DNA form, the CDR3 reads TGTGCCAGCAGTGAATGGACTAGGAACACAGATACGCAGTATTTT.

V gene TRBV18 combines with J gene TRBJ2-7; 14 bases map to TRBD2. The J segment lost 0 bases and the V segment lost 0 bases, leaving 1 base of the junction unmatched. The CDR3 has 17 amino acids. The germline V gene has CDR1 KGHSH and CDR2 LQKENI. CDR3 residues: CASSPPGTSGSSYEQYF. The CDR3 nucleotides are TGTGCCAGCTCACCACCGGGGACTAGCGGGAGCTCCTACGAGCAGTACTTC.

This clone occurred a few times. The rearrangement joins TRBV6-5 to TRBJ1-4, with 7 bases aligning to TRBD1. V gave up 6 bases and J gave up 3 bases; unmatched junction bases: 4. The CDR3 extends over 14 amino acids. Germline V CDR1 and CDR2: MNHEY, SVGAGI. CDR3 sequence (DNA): TGTGCCAGCAGCGAGGGGGCGGCTAATGAAAAACTGTTTTTT. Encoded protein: CASSEGAANEKLFF.

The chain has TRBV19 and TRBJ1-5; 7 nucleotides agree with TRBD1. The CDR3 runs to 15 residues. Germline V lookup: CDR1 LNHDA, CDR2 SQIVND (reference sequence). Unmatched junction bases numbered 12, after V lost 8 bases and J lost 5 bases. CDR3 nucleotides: TGTGCCAGTTCCCTAGGCCGGGACAGCTATCAGCCCCAGCATTTT. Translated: CASSLGRDSYQPQHF.

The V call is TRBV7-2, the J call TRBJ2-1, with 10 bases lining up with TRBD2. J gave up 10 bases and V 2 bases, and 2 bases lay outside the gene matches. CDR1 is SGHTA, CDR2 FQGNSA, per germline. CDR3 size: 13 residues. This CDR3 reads CASSLILAGEQFF. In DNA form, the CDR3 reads TGTGCCAGCAGCTTAATACTAGCGGGAGAGCAGTTCTTC.

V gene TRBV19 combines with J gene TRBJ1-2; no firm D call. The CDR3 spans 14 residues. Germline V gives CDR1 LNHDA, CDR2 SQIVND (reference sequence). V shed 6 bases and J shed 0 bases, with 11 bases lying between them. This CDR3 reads CASSPGRANYGYTF. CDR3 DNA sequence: TGTGCCAGTAGCCCGGGTCGAGCTAACTATGGCTACACCTTC. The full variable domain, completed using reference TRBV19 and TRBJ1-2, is DGGITQSPKYLFRKEGQNVTLSCEQNLNHDAMYWYRQDPGQGLRLIYYSQIVNDFQKGDIAEGYSVSREKKESFPLTVTSAQKNPTAFYLCASSPGRANYGYTFGSGTRLTVV.

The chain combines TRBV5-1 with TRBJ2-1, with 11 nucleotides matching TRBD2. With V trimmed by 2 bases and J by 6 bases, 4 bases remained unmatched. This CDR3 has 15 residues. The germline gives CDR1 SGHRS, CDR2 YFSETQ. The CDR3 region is CASSLASGGINEQFF. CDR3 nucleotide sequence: TGCGCCAGCAGCTTAGCTAGCGGGGGGATCAATGAGCAGTTCTTC.

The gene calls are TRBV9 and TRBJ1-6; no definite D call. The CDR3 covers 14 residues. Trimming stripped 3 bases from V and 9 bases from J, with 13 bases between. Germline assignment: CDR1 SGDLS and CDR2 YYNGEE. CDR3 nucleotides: TGTGCCAGCAGCGCGAGCCAAGCGAGTTCACCCCTCCACTTT. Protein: CASSASQASSPLHF.

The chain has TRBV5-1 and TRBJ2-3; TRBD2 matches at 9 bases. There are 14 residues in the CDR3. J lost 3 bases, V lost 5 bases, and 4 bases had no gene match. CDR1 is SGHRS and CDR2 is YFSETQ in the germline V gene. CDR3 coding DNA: TGCGCCAGCAGAGGCCTAGCGGGGACAGATACGCAGTATTTT. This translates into CASRGLAGTDTQYF.

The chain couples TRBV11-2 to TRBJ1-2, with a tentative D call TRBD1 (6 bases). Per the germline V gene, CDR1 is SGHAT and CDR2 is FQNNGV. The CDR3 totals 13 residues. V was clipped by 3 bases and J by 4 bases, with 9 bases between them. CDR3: CASSLDSIYGYTF. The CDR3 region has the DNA TGTGCCAGCAGCTTGGACAGTATCTATGGCTACACCTTC. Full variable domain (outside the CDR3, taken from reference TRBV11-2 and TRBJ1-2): EAGVAQSPRYKIIEKRQSVAFWCNPISGHATLYWYQQILGQGPKLLIQFQNNGVVDDSQLPKDRFSAERLKGVDSTLKIQPAKLEDSAVYLCASSLDSIYGYTFGSGTRLTVV.

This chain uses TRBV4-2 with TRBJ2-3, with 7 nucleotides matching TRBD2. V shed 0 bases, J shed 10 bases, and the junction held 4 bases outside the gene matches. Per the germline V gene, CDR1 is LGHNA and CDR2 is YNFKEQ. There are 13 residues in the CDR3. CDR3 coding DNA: TGTGCCAGCAGCCAAGATGGACTAGTAGCGCAGTATTTT. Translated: CASSQDGLVAQYF.

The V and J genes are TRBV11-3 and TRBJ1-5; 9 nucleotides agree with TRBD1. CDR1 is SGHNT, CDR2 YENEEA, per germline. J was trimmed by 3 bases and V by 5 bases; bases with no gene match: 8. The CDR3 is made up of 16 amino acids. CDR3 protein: CASSPGGTGNNQPQHF. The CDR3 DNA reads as TGTGCCAGCAGCCCAGGGGGGACAGGGAACAATCAGCCCCAGCATTTT.

The CDR3 spells CASSVAKAGGAPGGYTF. Here the CDR3 DNA reads TGTGCCAGCAGCGTAGCTAAGGCAGGGGGCGCCCCGGGAGGCTACACCTTC. The V gene is TRBV9, the J gene TRBJ1-2; 8 bases map to TRBD1. Germline V CDR1 and CDR2: SGDLS, YYNGEE. V lost 0 bases, J lost 8 bases, and 15 bases stayed unmatched. This CDR3 is built from 17 residues.

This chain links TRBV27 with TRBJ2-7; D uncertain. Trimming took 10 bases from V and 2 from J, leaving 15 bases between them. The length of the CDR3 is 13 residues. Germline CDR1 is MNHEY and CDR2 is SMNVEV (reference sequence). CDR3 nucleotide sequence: TGTGCCACCCGCCTAGGAAACCCCTACGAGCAGTACTTC. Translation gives CATRLGNPYEQYF.

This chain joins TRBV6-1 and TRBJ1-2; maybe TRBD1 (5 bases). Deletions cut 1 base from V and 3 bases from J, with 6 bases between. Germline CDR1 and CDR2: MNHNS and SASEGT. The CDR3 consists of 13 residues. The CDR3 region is CASSEEGHYGYTF. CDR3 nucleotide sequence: TGTGCCAGCAGTGAAGAGGGGCACTATGGCTACACCTTC.

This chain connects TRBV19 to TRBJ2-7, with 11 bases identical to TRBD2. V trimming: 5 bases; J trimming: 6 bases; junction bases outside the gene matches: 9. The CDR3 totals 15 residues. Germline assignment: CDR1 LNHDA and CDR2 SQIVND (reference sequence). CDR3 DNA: TGTGCCAGTAGTTTCTCTTGGACTAGCGGGTTCGAGCAGTACTTC. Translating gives CASSFSWTSGFEQYF.

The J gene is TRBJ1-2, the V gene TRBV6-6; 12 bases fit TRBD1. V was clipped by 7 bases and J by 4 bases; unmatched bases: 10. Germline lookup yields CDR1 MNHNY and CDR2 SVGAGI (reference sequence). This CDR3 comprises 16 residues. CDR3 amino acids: CASNRGQGAYGYGYTF. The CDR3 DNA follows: TGTGCCAGCAACAGGGGACAGGGGGCGTACGGCTATGGCTACACCTTC.